The 20 T cell receptor beta chains listed next were all sequenced from one sample in a study of shared clonotypes between healthy human individuals (dated by TCRdb to 2019 to 2021). Libraries were constructed by the immunoSEQ multiplex PCR assay. TCRdb limited this immuneACCESS table to in-frame rearrangements with V and J called. A share of clones is missing; checked studies link under half to unresolved V genes, and the rest is unexplained. In all, the sample holds a few million clones, and 85% to 95% of those were seen once. The ten largest clones represent approximately 0.41% of the sample. The source material was naive CD4+ T cells from PBMCs. The cell subset or site tag for this specimen amounts to: CD45RA+ positively selected. The receptors were gathered from a man younger than 35 in good health. Some clones in this sample may be carry-over from other donors' samples.

The rearrangement links TRBV7-2 to TRBJ1-5; possibly TRBD1 for D (5 bases). Germline CDR1 reads SGHTA; CDR2 reads FQGNSA. Deletions cut 3 bases from V and 0 bases from J, with 12 bases between. The CDR3 has 16 amino acids. CDR3 region: CASSFQGSDSNQPQHF. CDR3 nucleotides: TGTGCCAGCAGCTTCCAGGGAAGTGATAGCAATCAGCCCCAGCATTTT.

This clone was recorded many times. V usage is TRBV19 and J usage is TRBJ1-1, with no clear D. There are 14 residues in the CDR3. Trimming shortened V by 2 bases and J by 5 bases, and 12 bases separated the two germline ends. Germline V lookup: CDR1 LNHDA, CDR2 SQIVND (reference sequence). CDR3 in amino acids: CASSIRVGGTEAFF. In DNA, the CDR3 is TGTGCCAGTAGTATAAGGGTGGGCGGGACTGAAGCTTTCTTT.

In the case of this clone: This same CDR3 is encoded by further DNA sequences in the sample. The chain uses TRBV5-1 and TRBJ1-2, with D perhaps matching TRBD1 (5 bases). Looked up from germline, CDR1 is SGHRS and CDR2 is YFSETQ. The CDR3 has 14 amino acids. Trimming cost V 2 bases and J 5 bases, with 13 bases left between them. The CDR3 region is CASSLGAGGYGYTF. CDR3 coding DNA: TGCGCCAGCAGCTTAGGGGCCGGAGGTTATGGCTACACCTTC.

Points on this clone: Different DNA sequences within this sample yield the same CDR3. The J gene is TRBJ2-7, the V gene TRBV6-5, with 12 bases identical to TRBD1. CDR3 length: 15 amino acids. The germline gives CDR1 MNHEY, CDR2 SVGAGI. V was clipped by 8 bases and J by 3 bases; unmatched bases: 8. CDR3 nucleotides: TGTGCCAGCTCCCTCAGGGACAGGGGGCTCTACGAGCAGTACTTC. Protein sequence: CASSLRDRGLYEQYF.

This chain connects TRBV2 to TRBJ2-1, with a weak D call TRBD2 (5 bases). Germline CDR1 reads SNHLY; CDR2 reads FYNNEI. V was clipped by 7 bases and J by 0 bases, with 13 bases between them. This CDR3 contains 15 residues. CDR3 loop: CASTRGPASYNEQFF. CDR3 sequence (DNA): TGTGCCAGCACCCGCGGGCCCGCCTCCTACAATGAGCAGTTCTTC. Together with reference TRBV2 and TRBJ2-1, the CDR3 gives the full variable domain: EPEVTQTPSHQVTQMGQEVILRCVPISNHLYFYWYRQILGQKVEFLVSFYNNEISEKSEIFDDQFSVERPDGSNFTLKIRSTKLEDSAMYFCASTRGPASYNEQFFGPGTRLTVL.

This chain joins TRBV7-2 and TRBJ2-3; 13 bases align to TRBD2. The CDR3 runs to 13 residues. The ends lost 4 bases at V and 15 bases at J; junction bases unmatched: 7. Germline lookup yields CDR1 SGHTA and CDR2 FQGNSA. CDR3 DNA: TGTGCCAGCAGCTCAACTAGCGGGAGGGTTAGTTATTTT. Its translation is CASSSTSGRVSYF.

This chain connects TRBV19 to TRBJ1-2; 7 bases are a match to TRBD1. CDR1 is LNHDA and CDR2 is SQIVND in the germline V gene (reference sequence). The CDR3 is 16 residues long. The J segment lost 2 bases and the V segment lost 3 bases, leaving 9 bases of the junction unmatched. The CDR3 DNA reads TGTGCCAGTAGTATCAATGCGGGACAGAAAAACTATGGCTACACCTTC. This translates into CASSINAGQKNYGYTF.

The chain links TRBV6-5 to TRBJ2-7; tentative D call: TRBD1 (6 bases). The germline CDR1 and CDR2 sequences are MNHEY and SVGAGI. This CDR3 comprises 12 residues. Between the trimmed V and J ends, which lost 8 bases and 4 bases, there was a span of 12 bases. Written as DNA, the CDR3 is TGTGCCAGCTCCGCAAGGGGGTACGAGCAGTACTTC. It codes for CASSARGYEQYF.

The chain links TRBV20-1 to TRBJ2-4; no firm D call. V lost 3 bases, J lost 8 bases, and 5 bases lay in between. Per germline, CDR1 DFQATT and CDR2 SNEGSKA (reference sequence). The length of the CDR3 is 10 residues. This CDR3 reads CSASFDIQYF. The CDR3 nucleotides read TGCAGTGCTAGCTTCGACATTCAGTACTTC.

This rearrangement joins TRBV12-1 to TRBJ2-7; TRBD1 is the table's D call and was not checked against the DNA. TRBV12-1 is a listed pseudogene. The CDR3 is 14 residues long. The CDR3 loop is CASSFRDPPYEQYF. The CDR3 DNA reads TGTGCCAGCAGCTTCAGGGATCCCCCCTACGAGCAGTACTTC.

This clone was picked up one time. This chain connects TRBV6-4 to TRBJ2-7, with 7 bases that match TRBD2. The CDR3 extends over 14 amino acids. Germline CDR1 reads MRHNA; CDR2 reads SNTAGT. Trimming cost V 4 bases and J 3 bases; bases outside gene matches: 6. CDR3 loop: CASSGQAGSYEQYF. CDR3 coding DNA: TGTGCCAGCAGTGGGCAAGCGGGGAGCTACGAGCAGTACTTC.

The chain carries TRBV6-1 and TRBJ2-1, with 14 positions matching TRBD2. This CDR3 comprises 14 residues. The germline gives CDR1 MNHNS, CDR2 SASEGT. The trim removed 7 bases at V and 12 bases at J, leaving 8 bases unmatched. The CDR3 loop reads CASKGLAGEVGQFF. Written as DNA, the CDR3 is TGTGCCAGCAAGGGACTAGCGGGAGAGGTGGGGCAGTTCTTC.

The chain couples TRBV14 to TRBJ2-7; D is perhaps TRBD1 (5 bases). CDR1 is SGHDN and CDR2 is FVKESK in the germline V gene. The V and J ends lost 4 bases and 0 bases respectively, with 10 bases between them. This CDR3 spans 14 amino acids. CDR3 sequence (DNA): TGTGCCAGCAGCCGCCACAGGAGCTCCTACGAGCAGTACTTC. It translates to CASSRHRSSYEQYF.

The chain recombines TRBV7-8 with TRBJ2-1; 12 bases agree with TRBD1. The CDR3 is 16 residues long. CDR1 SGHVS and CDR2 FQNEAQ come from the germline V gene. Trimming took 1 base from V and 7 from J; bases not matched to a gene: 5. CDR3 sequence (DNA): TGTGCCAGCAGCTTAGTTGGGACAGGGGGCATAAATGAGCAGTTCTTC. This translates into CASSLVGTGGINEQFF.

The chain carries TRBV7-2 and TRBJ1-5; D is perhaps TRBD1 (5 bases). This CDR3 has 17 amino acids. Trimming stripped 0 bases from V and 4 bases from J, with 16 bases between. The germline CDR1 and CDR2 sequences are SGHTA and FQGNSA. CDR3: CASSLAGGWEDNQPQHF. The CDR3 bases are TGTGCCAGCAGCTTAGCGGGGGGATGGGAAGATAATCAGCCCCAGCATTTT.

The rearrangement uses TRBV9 and TRBJ2-1; D may be TRBD2 (7 bases). The CDR3 has 16 residues. The germline V and J ends were trimmed by 6 bases and 8 bases, with 24 bases remaining between them. In germline, CDR1 is SGDLS, CDR2 YYNGEE. The CDR3, as DNA: TGTGCCAGCACCCCAGTCGTAGGGGGAGGGCCTGATGAGCAGTTCTTC. Translated: CASTPVVGGGPDEQFF.

This sequence joins TRBV7-6 and TRBJ1-2; 9 bases are a match to TRBD1. The CDR3 is 14 residues long. Germline CDR1 is SGHVS and CDR2 is FNYEAQ. The ends lost 5 bases at V and 4 bases at J; junction bases unmatched: 5. CDR3 region: CASSQRTGAYGYTF. The CDR3, as DNA: TGTGCCAGCAGCCAGAGGACAGGGGCCTATGGCTACACCTTC. The full variable domain, completed using reference TRBV7-6 and TRBJ1-2, is GAGVSQSPRYKVTKRGQDVALRCDPISGHVSLYWYRQALGQGPEFLTYFNYEAQQDKSGLPNDRFSAERPEGSISTLTIQRTEQRDSAMYRCASSQRTGAYGYTFGSGTRLTVV.

The V call is TRBV6-1, the J call TRBJ2-3; 7 bases are shared with TRBD1. The CDR3 covers 14 residues. Trimming took 6 bases from V and 6 from J; bases not matched to a gene: 9. Germline V gives CDR1 MNHNS, CDR2 SASEGT. The DNA for the CDR3 is TGTGCCAGCAGGCTAGGGACAGCCTGGGATACGCAGTATTTT. Translating gives CASRLGTAWDTQYF.

V is TRBV4-1 and J is TRBJ2-7, with D maybe TRBD1 (5 bases). Germline V gene lookup returns CDR1 MGHRA and CDR2 YSYEKL. The CDR3 consists of 15 residues. Between the trimmed V and J ends, which lost 1 base and 0 bases, there was a span of 10 bases. In DNA, the CDR3 is TGCGCCAGCAGCCAAGTTGCGACAGCCTCCTACGAGCAGTACTTC. Residues: CASSQVATASYEQYF.

The rearrangement uses TRBV28 and TRBJ1-1, with D unclear. V gave up 6 bases and J gave up 1 base, with 9 bases separating them. The germline V gene encodes CDR1 MDHEN and CDR2 SYDVKM. The CDR3 extends over 13 amino acids. Here the CDR3 reads CASRNRENTEAFF. CDR3 DNA sequence: TGTGCCAGCAGAAATAGGGAGAACACTGAAGCTTTCTTT.